This T cell receptor beta chain was retrieved from a study of cytomegalovirus exposure and HLA in healthy donors. As for this clone: The target antigen is unknown.

Regarding the study as a whole: Rarity characterized most TCR sequences, yet some public TCRs appeared in many donors. Presence/absence analyses treated sequencing depth as roughly uniform across donors.

In the PCR, 60 Vbeta and 13 Jbeta primers were used. Assay: immunoSEQ multiplex PCR; the TCRdb copy retains only in-frame clones and omits some. The sample contains about 190,000 clones, about nine tenths of which appear only once. CDR3 length: 18 amino acids. Germline assignment: CDR1 LNHDA and CDR2 SQIVND (reference sequence). The V and J ends lost 0 bases and 1 base, in that order; junction bases with no gene match: 8. The sample consisted of PBMCs. The chain carries TRBV19 and TRBJ2-1, with TRBD2 matching over 8 bases. The receptor was derived from a boy aged 2 to 10 in good health and CMV-seronegative. This CDR3 is CASSIDNGRVASYNEQFF. CDR3 DNA sequence: TGTGCCAGTAGTATAGATAACGGGAGGGTAGCGTCCTACAATGAGCAGTTCTTC.